The 21 T cell receptor beta chains below were found in one sample sequenced in a study of blood T cell repertoires in COVID-19. Sequenced by immunoSEQ multiplex PCR; TCRdb stores in-frame clones only, minus some. The repertoire has around 300,000 clones, around 90% of them found once; the top ten carry 1%. Sample: peripheral blood. These receptors all come from a man in his forties or fifties with active or convalescent COVID-19.

CDR3 in DNA: TGTGCCAGCAGCCCGGAAACAGGGACGGGGGAGCAGTTCTTC. Protein sequence: CASSPETGTGEQFF. The rearrangement uses TRBV7-3 and TRBJ2-1; perhaps TRBD1 as D (6 bases). This CDR3 has 14 residues. V was clipped by 5 bases and J by 10 bases, with 18 bases between them. The germline V gene has CDR1 SGHTA and CDR2 FQGTGA.

As to this clone: Distinct nucleotide sequences in the sample also encode this CDR3. V gene TRBV27 combines with J gene TRBJ2-7; TRBD1 aligns across 10 bases. The J segment lost 4 bases and the V segment lost 6 bases, leaving 3 bases of the junction unmatched. Germline V CDR1 and CDR2: MNHEY, SMNVEV (reference sequence). This CDR3 is built from 13 residues. For the CDR3, the DNA is TGTGCCAGCAGCCGGGACAGGGGATACGAGCAGTACTTC. Amino acid sequence: CASSRDRGYEQYF.

V and J are TRBV5-8 and TRBJ2-4; 9 nucleotides align to TRBD1. Germline V gene data show CDR1 as SGHTS and CDR2 as YDEGEE. The V and J ends lost 2 bases and 3 bases, in that order; junction bases with no gene match: 6. The CDR3 sequence is 16 residues long. The CDR3 DNA reads TGTGCCAGCAGCTTCCTGCTGACAGGGGGCAAAAACATTCAGTACTTC. It codes for CASSFLLTGGKNIQYF.

This chain uses TRBV10-3 with TRBJ1-2, with 10 bases aligning to TRBD1. The CDR3 loop spans 17 amino acids. From germline, CDR1 is ENHRY and CDR2 SYGVKD. The V and J ends lost 3 bases and 4 bases, in that order; junction bases with no gene match: 11. The DNA for the CDR3 is TGTGCCATCAGTGATTCTAACCCGGGACAGGGGTTCTATGGCTACACCTTC. Translating it yields CAISDSNPGQGFYGYTF.

This clone was observed a single time. This chain connects TRBV7-6 to TRBJ2-5, with TRBD2 as a possible D gene (6 bases). From germline, CDR1 is SGHVS and CDR2 FNYEAQ. With 2 bases removed from V and 4 bases from J, the gap between germline ends came to 17 bases. The CDR3 contains 16 residues. CDR3 in DNA: TGTGCCAGCAGCTTAATCGCGGGGTCCCTCGTAGAGACCCAGTACTTC. Translated, it gives CASSLIAGSLVETQYF.

On this clone itself: The same CDR3 arises from other DNA sequences in this sample as well. The rearrangement joins TRBV9 to TRBJ2-1, with 10 bases fitting TRBD2. Trimming took 0 bases from V and 4 from J; bases not matched to a gene: 1. The germline V gene encodes CDR1 SGDLS and CDR2 YYNGEE. The CDR3 is made up of 15 amino acids. CDR3 protein: CASSVASGGYNEQFF. CDR3 sequence (DNA): TGTGCCAGCAGCGTAGCTAGCGGGGGTTACAATGAGCAGTTCTTC.

This chain links TRBV4-3 with TRBJ1-2; D uncertain. The CDR3 totals 15 residues. The V gene's germline CDR1 is LGHNA and CDR2 YSLEER. Trimming removed 0 bases from V and 4 bases from J, with 12 bases in between. CDR3 sequence reads: CASSQDLWFLYGYTF. In nucleotides, the CDR3 is TGCGCCAGCAGCCAAGATCTATGGTTTCTCTATGGCTACACCTTC.

This chain uses TRBV28 with TRBJ1-1, with 7 positions matching TRBD1. CDR3 length: 16 residues. Germline CDR1 reads MDHEN; CDR2 reads SYDVKM. V shed 5 bases and J 0 bases; nucleotides not matched to a gene: 9. In nucleotides, the CDR3 is TGTGCCAGCAGTACAGGGGCTGCTGTCATGAACACTGAAGCTTTCTTT. Encoded protein: CASSTGAAVMNTEAFF.

This clone was observed a handful of times. The J gene is TRBJ2-1, the V gene TRBV7-2; tentatively, D is TRBD2 (6 bases). This CDR3 comprises 16 residues. Germline V gene lookup returns CDR1 SGHTA and CDR2 FQGNSA. V shed 5 bases and J shed 0 bases, with 14 bases lying between them. CDR3 nucleotides: TGTGCCAGCAGCCCCCCCCGCGGGATCTCCTACAATGAGCAGTTCTTC. Its protein is CASSPPRGISYNEQFF.

The CDR3 region is CASPEVMNTEAFF. The DNA for the CDR3 is TGTGCCAGTCCTGAGGTCATGAACACTGAAGCTTTCTTT. The gene calls are TRBV6-5 and TRBJ1-1; D is undetermined. CDR3 length: 13 residues. Looked up from germline, CDR1 is MNHEY and CDR2 is SVGAGI. V was cut by 9 bases and J by 0 bases, with 11 bases left in between.

Notes on this clone: Other DNA sequences in the sample encode the same CDR3. V is TRBV19 and J is TRBJ2-1; 7 positions match TRBD1. CDR1 is LNHDA and CDR2 is SQIVND in the germline V gene (reference sequence). Unmatched junction bases numbered 3, after V lost 3 bases and J lost 4 bases. The CDR3 has 14 residues. The CDR3 DNA reads as TGTGCCAGTAGTATTGACAGGGCTTACAATGAGCAGTTCTTC. This encodes CASSIDRAYNEQFF.

The V and J genes are TRBV7-2 and TRBJ1-1; maybe TRBD1 (6 bases). Germline CDR1 SGHTA, CDR2 FQGNSA. Trimming shortened V by 4 bases and J by 0 bases, and 15 bases separated the two germline ends. The CDR3 spans 16 residues. CDR3 sequence: CASSSGDILLNTEAFF. CDR3 DNA sequence: TGTGCCAGCAGCTCAGGGGACATTTTATTGAACACTGAAGCTTTCTTT.

J is TRBJ1-3 and V is TRBV13, with D hard to call. With 1 base removed from V and 4 bases from J, the gap between germline ends came to 11 bases. The CDR3 consists of 15 residues. The V gene's germline CDR1 is PRHDT and CDR2 FYEKMQ (reference sequence). The CDR3 spells CASSLERVRGNTIYF. The CDR3 DNA is TGTGCCAGCAGCTTAGAGAGGGTGAGGGGAAACACCATATATTTT.

The gene calls are TRBV5-1 and TRBJ1-4; D perhaps matches TRBD1 (6 bases). CDR3 size: 15 residues. The germline CDR1 and CDR2 sequences are SGHRS and YFSETQ. Trimming took 4 bases from V and 5 from J, leaving 15 bases between them. The CDR3 sequence is CASSPGGLPNEKLFF. In DNA form, the CDR3 reads TGCGCCAGCAGCCCCGGGGGGCTGCCCAATGAAAAACTGTTTTTT.

This clone has more than one count but fewer than ten. The chain employs TRBV24-1 and TRBJ2-1; the match to TRBD1 covers 9 bases. The CDR3 extends over 14 amino acids. Germline loops: CDR1 KGHDR, CDR2 SFDVKD. V was clipped by 6 bases and J by 3 bases; unmatched bases: 2. The chain's CDR3 is CATSPGQGYNEQFF. CDR3 coding DNA: TGTGCCACCAGTCCGGGACAGGGCTACAATGAGCAGTTCTTC.

The J gene is TRBJ1-4, the V gene TRBV30; 8 positions match TRBD1. The germline V gene encodes CDR1 GTSNPN and CDR2 SVGIG (reference sequence). CDR3 length: 14 residues. The trim removed 1 base at V and 7 bases at J, leaving 5 bases unmatched. The CDR3 region has the DNA TGTGCCTGGAGTGGGCAGGGGGCCCTTGAAAAACTGTTTTTT. Translating it yields CAWSGQGALEKLFF.

This chain connects TRBV6-2 or TRBV6-3 to TRBJ1-1, with 11 positions matching TRBD1. This CDR3 contains 15 residues. Germline trimming cut 4 bases from V and 6 bases from J; bases unmatched to any gene: 7. CDR1 MNHEY and CDR2 SVGEGT come from the germline V gene. The CDR3 bases are TGTGCCAGCAGTTCCCGGGGACAGGGGGTCCCTGAAGCTTTCTTT. Amino acids: CASSSRGQGVPEAFF.

The J gene is TRBJ1-1, the V gene TRBV6-6; 9 bases are a match to TRBD1. The germline V gene encodes CDR1 MNHNY and CDR2 SVGAGI (reference sequence). The CDR3 runs to 15 residues. Trimming at V came to 6 bases and at J to 7 bases, leaving 12 bases not matched to a gene. DNA for the CDR3: TGTGCCAGCAGGCTTCCCGGGACAGGGAAGCTTGAAGCTTTCTTT. Translating gives CASRLPGTGKLEAFF.

This chain links TRBV7-2 with TRBJ2-7, with D uncertain. Germline lookup yields CDR1 SGHTA and CDR2 FQGNSA. V was clipped by 5 bases and J by 4 bases, with 15 bases between them. The CDR3 length is 14 residues. The CDR3 region is CASSQSPPQYEQYF. DNA of the CDR3: TGTGCCAGCAGCCAAAGTCCCCCGCAGTACGAGCAGTACTTC.

This chain connects TRBV3-1 (or the pseudogene TRBV3-2) to TRBJ2-7, with 11 positions matching TRBD1. Germline trimming cut 1 base from V and 2 bases from J; bases unmatched to any gene: 4. Germline V gene sequence: CDR1 LGHDT, CDR2 YNNKEL (reference sequence). This CDR3 has 16 amino acids. The CDR3 spells CASSQAPGQGAYEQYF. The CDR3 nucleotides are TGTGCCAGCAGCCAAGCCCCGGGACAGGGGGCCTACGAGCAGTACTTC.

The chain recombines TRBV19 with TRBJ2-5; 8 bases align to TRBD2. V dropped 2 bases and J dropped 1; count of bases not matched to a gene: 9. The CDR3 spans 17 residues. Germline CDR1 is LNHDA and CDR2 is SQIVND (reference sequence). CDR3 region: CASSIIGRAGAQETQYF. The DNA for the CDR3 is TGTGCCAGTAGTATAATCGGGAGGGCGGGAGCCCAAGAGACCCAGTACTTC. Drawing the rest from reference TRBV19 and TRBJ2-5, the complete variable domain is DGGITQSPKYLFRKEGQNVTLSCEQNLNHDAMYWYRQDPGQGLRLIYYSQIVNDFQKGDIAEGYSVSREKKESFPLTVTSAQKNPTAFYLCASSIIGRAGAQETQYFGPGTRLLVL.